The rows below give T cell receptor beta chains drawn from one sample of a study of T cell responses to AZD1222 COVID-19 vaccine. The assay was immunoSEQ multiplex PCR, and TCRdb's table has in-frame clones only and misses some. The sample carries around 130,000 clones, 90% to 95% recorded once. Sequenced material: peripheral blood, taken on day 0 of AZD1222 vaccination. The receptors stem from an adult in good health. The CDR3 runs from the conserved cysteine through the conserved F or W.

V	length	CDR3
TRBV7-2	15	CASSLDGSRDSPLHF
TRBV6-1	14	CASSETGGIYEQYF
TRBV13	14	CASSLGYRGTEAFF
TRBV21-1	16	CASSRPASGSSDEQFF
TRBV29-1	13	CSVADRVGGEQYF
TRBV18	17	CASSPPNSGTIVNEQFF
TRBV6-1	14	CASSELVRADTQYF
TRBV13	15	CASTPPGDREYEQYF
TRBV5-6	14	CASSLAGAGTEAFF
TRBV3-1/TRBV3-2	19	CASSQDGPWGQGAYTEAFF
TRBV5-5	14	CASSPNRSGSGAFF
TRBV6-5	14	CASKWVASTDTQYF
TRBV9	16	CASSVVKAGAADTQYF
TRBV7-9	13	CASSPRTGTEAFF
TRBV6-2/TRBV6-3	15	CASSSRREGYNEQFF
TRBV5-1	14	CASSKDSLSYEQYF
TRBV5-1	15	CASRRTGESTDTQYF
TRBV29-1	13	CSGQGAANEKLFF
TRBV4-2	18	CASSQRTLSGGGTDTQYF
TRBV5-4	13	CASSLGPGGPLHF
TRBV15	15	CATSMQGSEAYEQYF
TRBV7-6	16	CASSGRQWTTGEKLFF
TRBV9	14	CASSPQRTGNTIYF
TRBV14	17	CASSQDRVGLVTIGAFF
TRBV7-9	9	CAIRGEAFF
TRBV27	14	CASKSTGTGYGYTF
TRBV5-4	13	CASSLRGAGGYTF
TRBV19	14	CASSIRAANYGYTF
TRBV5-4	17	CASNPPLSKGPTDTQYF
TRBV7-9	13	CASSWQGGNTIYF
TRBV9	17	CASSVDPSGGSLNEQFF
TRBV24-1	15	CATSEGQGSWNEQFF
TRBV30	13	CAWSVGSYKPLHF
TRBV3-1/TRBV3-2	14	CASSPDGTYNEQFF
TRBV6-5	14	CASSPRLTTDTQYF
TRBV7-3	14	CASSLTRDSHEQYF
TRBV11-1	14	CASSPPGSTDTQYF
TRBV9	14	CASSPSGRDLEQYF
TRBV5-6	13	CASSPLGWNEQFF
TRBV30	14	CAWSVKGSGNTIYF
TRBV2	17	CASAVPSSVASTDTQYF
TRBV19	16	CASTGSGRALRNEQFF
TRBV10-3	12	CATSTGSGEQFF
TRBV2	14	CASSPTGTAMGYTF
TRBV19	12	CASGNSNDGYTF
TRBV6-2/TRBV6-3	14	CASSRQGARYGYTF
TRBV3-1/TRBV3-2	17	CASSQDRMGATNEKLFF
TRBV5-1	13	CASTWGSGDEQFF
TRBV2	13	CASRADINTEAFF
TRBV5-5	15	CASSLGRGYNSPLHF
TRBV5-8	15	CASSLVRSSNQPQHF
TRBV12-3/TRBV12-4	12	CASSLWGNTQYF